What follows is one TCR beta chain and its context. J gave up 2 bases and V 0 bases, and 15 bases lay outside the gene matches. CDR3 size: 19 residues. Germline loops: CDR1 MGHRA, CDR2 YSYEKL. The PCR had 60 Vbeta and 13 Jbeta primers. TCRdb keeps only in-frame clones here, not all; method: immunoSEQ multiplex PCR. The sample gives fewer than 200,000 clones, more than 75% of which show up once; approximately 1% is in the top ten. These data originate in a study of cytomegalovirus exposure and HLA in healthy donors. The specimen sequenced was PBMCs. This chain joins TRBV4-1 and TRBJ2-7; 8 bases are a match to TRBD2. This clonotype was obtained from a girl aged 2 to 9 in good health and CMV-seropositive. Here the CDR3 DNA reads TGCGCCAGCAGCCAAGAAAAAGCGGGAGAAGTTAAAGGGACCTACGAGCAGTACTTC. Protein sequence: CASSQEKAGEVKGTYEQYF.